Listed below are T cell receptor beta chains from one sample, sequenced in a study of T cell responses to AZD1222 COVID-19 vaccine. Generated by immunoSEQ multiplex PCR, the TCRdb table keeps only in-frame clones and is missing some. Of almost 70,000 clones listed, 80% were seen once; the top ten hold 11% to 15%. Sequencing was performed on peripheral blood, taken 28 days after the second AZD1222 dose. Receptor source: an adult who received the AZD1222 COVID-19 vaccine. Both conserved end residues are part of each CDR3. A D gene is named only where the DNA matches it firmly. Clone size is shown for a subset of rows, as once, few, many or a class of expanded clone.

clone_size: few
d_call: NA
v_call: TRBV6-1
j_call: TRBJ1-2
cdr3_aa: CASSEATAINYGYTF
cdr3_nt: TGTGCCAGCAGTGAAGCGACAGCGATAAACTATGGCTACACCTTC

clone_size: NA
d_call: NA
v_call: TRBV2
j_call: TRBJ1-5
cdr3_aa: CASSDPQGLRAQHF
cdr3_nt: TGTGCCAGCAGCGACCCGCAGGGGTTAAGGGCCCAGCATTTT

clone_size: NA
d_call: NA
v_call: TRBV9
j_call: TRBJ1-3
cdr3_aa: CASSVVADPAFGNTIYF
cdr3_nt: TGTGCCAGCAGCGTAGTTGCGGACCCTGCCTTTGGAAACACCATATATTTT

clone_size: NA
d_call: NA
v_call: TRBV3-1/TRBV3-2
j_call: TRBJ1-5
cdr3_aa: CASSQDRGPQHF
cdr3_nt: TGTGCCAGCAGCCAAGATCGAGGGCCCCAGCATTTT

clone_size: few
d_call: NA
v_call: TRBV3-1/TRBV3-2
j_call: TRBJ1-2
cdr3_aa: CASSPTRGPGRGYTF
cdr3_nt: TGTGCCAGCAGCCCGACCAGGGGCCCGGGAAGGGGCTACACCTTC

clone_size: NA
d_call: TRBD2
v_call: TRBV5-5
j_call: TRBJ2-1
cdr3_aa: CASSLSASGGNEQFF
cdr3_nt: TGTGCCAGCAGCTTGTCGGCTAGCGGGGGTAATGAGCAGTTCTTC

clone_size: NA
d_call: NA
v_call: TRBV29-1
j_call: TRBJ1-6
cdr3_aa: CSVRQSRNSPLHF
cdr3_nt: TGCAGCGTACGACAGTCTCGGAATTCACCCCTCCACTTT

clone_size: NA
d_call: TRBD1
v_call: TRBV28
j_call: TRBJ1-5
cdr3_aa: CASTRTGKQPQHF
cdr3_nt: TGTGCCAGCACCCGGACAGGGAAACAGCCCCAGCATTTT

clone_size: NA
d_call: NA
v_call: TRBV6-4
j_call: TRBJ2-2
cdr3_aa: CASSVTGGENTGELFF
cdr3_nt: TGTGCCAGCAGTGTTACTGGCGGGGAAAACACCGGGGAGCTGTTTTTT

clone_size: NA
d_call: NA
v_call: TRBV10-1
j_call: TRBJ2-1
cdr3_aa: CASSPGGQGNEQFF
cdr3_nt: TGCGCCAGCAGCCCGGGGGGCCAGGGCAATGAGCAGTTCTTC

clone_size: once
d_call: TRBD1
v_call: TRBV10-3
j_call: TRBJ1-6
cdr3_aa: CAISLTGFNSPLHF
cdr3_nt: TGTGCCATCAGTTTGACAGGGTTCAATTCACCCCTCCACTTT

clone_size: NA
d_call: NA
v_call: TRBV19
j_call: TRBJ1-2
cdr3_aa: CASSNPGQGYGYTF
cdr3_nt: TGTGCCAGTAGCAACCCCGGCCAGGGTTATGGCTACACCTTC

clone_size: NA
d_call: TRBD1
v_call: TRBV24-1
j_call: TRBJ2-3
cdr3_aa: CATSDTGQGTDTQYF
cdr3_nt: TGTGCCACCAGTGATACGGGACAGGGTACAGATACGCAGTATTTT

clone_size: NA
d_call: NA
v_call: TRBV5-1
j_call: TRBJ2-2
cdr3_aa: CASSYNRATNTGELFF
cdr3_nt: TGCGCCAGCAGCTATAACAGGGCTACCAACACCGGGGAGCTGTTTTTT

clone_size: once
d_call: TRBD2
v_call: TRBV7-2
j_call: TRBJ2-5
cdr3_aa: CARGTSGDWETQYF
cdr3_nt: TGTGCCAGAGGGACTAGCGGGGACTGGGAGACCCAGTACTTC

clone_size: NA
d_call: TRBD1
v_call: TRBV19
j_call: TRBJ2-2
cdr3_aa: CASSPWASTGSGELFF
cdr3_nt: TGTGCCAGTAGTCCTTGGGCCTCGACAGGGTCCGGGGAGCTGTTTTTT

clone_size: few
d_call: NA
v_call: TRBV6-2/TRBV6-3
j_call: TRBJ1-1
cdr3_aa: CASSTKFQALRAFF
cdr3_nt: TGTGCCAGCAGTACGAAATTTCAAGCACTGAGGGCTTTCTTT

clone_size: few
d_call: NA
v_call: TRBV30
j_call: TRBJ1-6
cdr3_aa: CAWSPWGLGNSPLHF
cdr3_nt: TGTGCCTGGAGCCCGTGGGGGCTTGGTAATTCACCCCTCCACTTT

clone_size: NA
d_call: NA
v_call: TRBV7-9
j_call: TRBJ1-4
cdr3_aa: CASSFSRSNEKLFF
cdr3_nt: TGTGCCAGCAGCTTCTCTCGGAGTAATGAAAAACTGTTTTTT

clone_size: NA
d_call: TRBD2
v_call: TRBV19
j_call: TRBJ2-1
cdr3_aa: CASSFSGGVLGEQFF
cdr3_nt: TGTGCCAGTAGTTTTAGCGGGGGGGTCCTTGGTGAGCAGTTCTTC

clone_size: NA
d_call: NA
v_call: TRBV6-5
j_call: TRBJ1-3
cdr3_aa: CASVAGTGNTIYF
cdr3_nt: TGTGCCAGCGTGGCAGGCACGGGAAACACCATATATTTT

clone_size: NA
d_call: NA
v_call: TRBV5-4
j_call: TRBJ1-2
cdr3_aa: CASGGGTNYGYTF
cdr3_nt: TGTGCCAGCGGGGGGGGGACTAACTATGGCTACACCTTC

clone_size: once
d_call: NA
v_call: TRBV11-2
j_call: TRBJ1-5
cdr3_aa: CASSRSTGGLEQPQHF
cdr3_nt: TGTGCCAGCAGCCGGTCGACGGGGGGCCTCGAACAGCCCCAGCATTTT

clone_size: NA
d_call: TRBD2
v_call: TRBV28
j_call: TRBJ2-7
cdr3_aa: CASQEGGWDEQYF
cdr3_nt: TGTGCCAGCCAAGAGGGAGGGTGGGACGAGCAGTACTTC

clone_size: NA
d_call: TRBD1
v_call: TRBV5-5
j_call: TRBJ2-7
cdr3_aa: CASSYRDRGNYEQYF
cdr3_nt: TGTGCCAGCAGCTACAGGGACAGGGGGAACTACGAGCAGTACTTC

clone_size: NA
d_call: NA
v_call: TRBV7-2
j_call: TRBJ2-2
cdr3_aa: CASSLKVTGELFF
cdr3_nt: TGTGCCAGCAGCTTAAAAGTAACCGGGGAGCTGTTTTTT

clone_size: NA
d_call: NA
v_call: TRBV28
j_call: TRBJ1-1
cdr3_aa: CASSDQVWAFF
cdr3_nt: TGTGCCAGCAGTGATCAGGTATGGGCTTTCTTT

clone_size: once
d_call: NA
v_call: TRBV5-6
j_call: TRBJ2-7
cdr3_aa: CASSLYYRSYEQYF
cdr3_nt: TGTGCCAGCAGCTTGTACTACAGGAGCTACGAGCAGTACTTC

clone_size: NA
d_call: NA
v_call: TRBV15
j_call: TRBJ1-3
cdr3_aa: CATSRVEAFRWGNTIYF
cdr3_nt: TGTGCCACCAGCAGAGTGGAGGCCTTTCGGTGGGGAAACACCATATATTTT

clone_size: NA
d_call: TRBD2
v_call: TRBV6-4
j_call: TRBJ2-1
cdr3_aa: CASSVGGSSGYNEQFF
cdr3_nt: TGTGCCAGCAGTGTGGGGGGGTCTTCGGGTTACAATGAGCAGTTCTTC

clone_size: NA
d_call: TRBD1
v_call: TRBV6-2/TRBV6-3
j_call: TRBJ1-1
cdr3_aa: CASSYPTGTGGGAFF
cdr3_nt: TGTGCCAGCAGTTACCCGACAGGGACAGGAGGGGGAGCTTTCTTT

clone_size: NA
d_call: NA
v_call: TRBV5-1
j_call: TRBJ2-1
cdr3_aa: CASSFSGGNVFNEQFF
cdr3_nt: TGCGCCAGCAGCTTTTCGGGGGGCAACGTTTTCAATGAGCAGTTCTTC

clone_size: NA
d_call: NA
v_call: TRBV5-8
j_call: TRBJ2-1
cdr3_aa: CASSLDSPPQFF
cdr3_nt: TGTGCCAGCAGCTTGGACTCCCCCCCGCAGTTCTTC

clone_size: NA
d_call: TRBD2
v_call: TRBV27
j_call: TRBJ2-7
cdr3_aa: CASSLRSGGATYEQYF
cdr3_nt: TGTGCCAGCAGCCTCCGGAGCGGGGGGGCAACCTACGAGCAGTACTTC

clone_size: few
d_call: NA
v_call: TRBV4-3
j_call: TRBJ2-1
cdr3_aa: CASNGGRTYNEQFF
cdr3_nt: TGCGCCAGCAATGGGGGGAGGACCTACAATGAGCAGTTCTTC

clone_size: NA
d_call: TRBD2
v_call: TRBV6-5
j_call: TRBJ2-1
cdr3_aa: CASSYSSGGAYEQFF
cdr3_nt: TGTGCCAGCAGTTACTCTAGCGGGGGGGCTTATGAGCAGTTCTTC

clone_size: NA
d_call: TRBD1
v_call: TRBV11-2
j_call: TRBJ2-4
cdr3_aa: CASSSLQGASAKNIQYF
cdr3_nt: TGTGCCAGCAGCTCATTACAGGGGGCAAGTGCCAAAAACATTCAGTACTTC

clone_size: NA
d_call: TRBD1
v_call: TRBV7-8
j_call: TRBJ2-1
cdr3_aa: CASSFGTGVEQFF
cdr3_nt: TGTGCCAGCAGCTTTGGGACAGGGGTTGAGCAGTTCTTC

clone_size: NA
d_call: TRBD1
v_call: TRBV7-9
j_call: TRBJ1-2
cdr3_aa: CASNSGGSNYGYTF
cdr3_nt: TGTGCCAGCAACTCAGGGGGTTCTAACTATGGCTACACCTTC

clone_size: NA
d_call: NA
v_call: TRBV28
j_call: TRBJ2-3
cdr3_aa: CASSFPGSTDTQYF
cdr3_nt: TGTGCCAGCAGTTTCCCAGGTAGCACAGATACGCAGTATTTT

clone_size: NA
d_call: TRBD1
v_call: TRBV14
j_call: TRBJ1-2
cdr3_aa: CASSQDRYRGGYTF
cdr3_nt: TGTGCCAGCAGCCAAGATAGATACAGGGGTGGCTACACCTTC

clone_size: NA
d_call: NA
v_call: TRBV9
j_call: TRBJ1-5
cdr3_aa: CASSPGGGLGQPQHF
cdr3_nt: TGTGCCAGCAGCCCAGGAGGGGGGTTGGGTCAGCCCCAGCATTTT

clone_size: NA
d_call: NA
v_call: TRBV14
j_call: TRBJ1-1
cdr3_aa: CASSHKTADSPTRTEAFF
cdr3_nt: TGTGCCAGCAGCCATAAGACGGCTGACAGTCCCACGAGGACTGAAGCTTTCTTT

clone_size: NA
d_call: NA
v_call: TRBV7-9
j_call: TRBJ2-7
cdr3_aa: CASSSTGRVYEQYF
cdr3_nt: TGTGCCAGCAGCTCGACAGGGAGGGTATACGAGCAGTACTTC

clone_size: NA
d_call: NA
v_call: TRBV6-6
j_call: TRBJ1-3
cdr3_aa: CASSYSISASGNTIYF
cdr3_nt: TGTGCCAGCAGTTACTCGATTAGTGCCTCTGGAAACACCATATATTTT

clone_size: NA
d_call: NA
v_call: TRBV29-1
j_call: TRBJ1-1
cdr3_aa: CSVERGLNTEAFF
cdr3_nt: TGCAGCGTTGAAAGGGGATTAAACACTGAAGCTTTCTTT

clone_size: NA
d_call: NA
v_call: TRBV5-1
j_call: TRBJ1-1
cdr3_aa: CASINPTYTEAFF
cdr3_nt: TGCGCCAGCATCAATCCCACCTACACTGAAGCTTTCTTT

clone_size: many
d_call: NA
v_call: TRBV15
j_call: TRBJ2-7
cdr3_aa: CATSRAGPPYEQYF
cdr3_nt: TGTGCCACCAGCAGAGCGGGGCCCCCCTACGAGCAGTACTTC

clone_size: NA
d_call: NA
v_call: TRBV9
j_call: TRBJ2-5
cdr3_aa: CASSFRGQETQYF
cdr3_nt: TGTGCCAGCAGCTTCCGGGGTCAGGAGACCCAGTACTTC

clone_size: NA
d_call: NA
v_call: TRBV27
j_call: TRBJ2-7
cdr3_aa: CASRRTTRAEYYEQYF
cdr3_nt: TGTGCCAGCAGAAGAACCACCAGGGCTGAATACTACGAGCAGTACTTC

clone_size: NA
d_call: TRBD1
v_call: TRBV11-3
j_call: TRBJ1-2
cdr3_aa: CARQGANGYTF
cdr3_nt: TGTGCCAGACAGGGGGCCAATGGCTACACCTTC

clone_size: NA
d_call: TRBD1
v_call: TRBV6-5
j_call: TRBJ1-1
cdr3_aa: CASSYSTGGRNTEAFF
cdr3_nt: TGTGCCAGCAGTTACTCGACAGGGGGGCGGAACACTGAAGCTTTCTTT

clone_size: once
d_call: TRBD1
v_call: TRBV7-2
j_call: TRBJ1-2
cdr3_aa: CASSLQPGQAYGYTF
cdr3_nt: TGTGCCAGCAGCTTACAACCGGGACAGGCCTATGGCTACACCTTC

clone_size: medium-sized
d_call: NA
v_call: TRBV14
j_call: TRBJ1-1
cdr3_aa: CASSQGTEAFF
cdr3_nt: TGTGCCAGCAGCCAAGGGACTGAAGCTTTCTTT

clone_size: NA
d_call: NA
v_call: TRBV3-1/TRBV3-2
j_call: TRBJ1-5
cdr3_aa: CASSQGFRNQPQHF
cdr3_nt: TGTGCCAGCAGCCAAGGTTTCCGCAATCAGCCCCAGCATTTT

clone_size: NA
d_call: NA
v_call: TRBV10-2
j_call: TRBJ2-7
cdr3_aa: CASSVEDNYEQYF
cdr3_nt: TGCGCCAGCAGTGTCGAGGATAACTACGAGCAGTACTTC

clone_size: NA
d_call: TRBD1
v_call: TRBV9
j_call: TRBJ2-3
cdr3_aa: CASSSGTGYSTDTQYF
cdr3_nt: TGTGCCAGCAGCTCAGGGACAGGGTACTCCACAGATACGCAGTATTTT

clone_size: NA
d_call: TRBD1
v_call: TRBV7-8
j_call: TRBJ2-7
cdr3_aa: CASSLGDRGVYEQYF
cdr3_nt: TGTGCCAGCAGCTTAGGGGACAGGGGAGTCTACGAGCAGTACTTC

clone_size: NA
d_call: NA
v_call: TRBV7-2
j_call: TRBJ2-5
cdr3_aa: CASSGGAYQETQYF
cdr3_nt: TGTGCCAGCAGCGGGGGGGCCTACCAAGAGACCCAGTACTTC